Presented here are 29 T cell receptor beta chains from one specimen sequenced in a study of OX40 agonist ivuxolimab in advanced cancers. TCRdb's table, derived via immunoSEQ multiplex PCR, lists solely in-frame clones and lacks some. The data show approximately 6,900 clones, about 74% seen once. The sample consisted of CD4+ or CD8+ T cells sorted from blood, taken in a trial of the OX40 agonist ivuxolimab. These receptor sequences come from an adult with an advanced solid tumor such as melanoma, head and neck, liver or kidney cancer.

V gene TRBV11-2 combines with J gene TRBJ2-1; D uncertain. Germline V gene data show CDR1 as SGHAT and CDR2 as FQNNGV. CDR3 length equals 13 residues. V lost 0 bases and J 10 bases, leaving 10 bases between the germline ends. The CDR3 region has the DNA TGTGCCAGCAGCTTAGATGGCTTTATGGAGCAGTTCTTC. It codes for CASSLDGFMEQFF.

This clone was observed a few times. This CDR3 is also generated by other DNA sequences in the sample. The chain has TRBV7-6 and TRBJ2-7, with TRBD1 identical over 8 bases. V lost 5 bases, J lost 3 bases, and 6 bases stayed unmatched. Germline V lookup: CDR1 SGHVS, CDR2 FNYEAQ. The CDR3 spans 14 residues. The CDR3 spells CASSLGTGRYEQYF. In DNA form, the CDR3 reads TGTGCCAGCAGCCTGGGGACAGGCCGCTACGAGCAGTACTTC.

A few counts support this clone. The chain uses TRBV29-1 and TRBJ2-7, with 7 bases lining up with TRBD2. V was clipped by 5 bases and J by 0 bases; unmatched bases: 1. CDR3 size: 12 residues. Germline CDR1 and CDR2: SQVTM and ANQGSEA. The chain's CDR3 is CSVRGSSYEQYF. For the CDR3, the DNA is TGCAGCGTTCGCGGGAGCTCCTACGAGCAGTACTTC.

The CDR3 DNA reads TGTGCCAGCCTCCCAGGGGGCACTGAAGCTTTCTTT. Its protein product is CASLPGGTEAFF. The chain has TRBV5-5 and TRBJ1-1; TRBD1 aligns across 7 bases. V lost 7 bases and J lost 4; bases outside the gene matches: 4. This CDR3 has 12 amino acids. The germline CDR1 and CDR2 sequences are SGHKS and YYEKEE (reference sequence). Full variable domain (missing parts from reference TRBV5-5 and TRBJ1-1): DAGVTQSPTHLIKTRGQQVTLRCSPISGHKSVSWYQQVLGQGPQFIFQYYEKEERGRGNFPDRFSARQFPNYSSELNVNALLLGDSALYLCASLPGGTEAFFGQGTRLTVV.

The chain couples TRBV18 to TRBJ2-1; D is perhaps TRBD1 (6 bases). The V gene lost 5 bases and the J gene lost 5 bases, with 10 bases spanning the gap. The CDR3 spans 13 residues. The germline gives CDR1 KGHSH, CDR2 LQKENI. The CDR3 region has the DNA TGTGCCAGCTCAACGGACAGTCACAATGAGCAGTTCTTC. Translated, it gives CASSTDSHNEQFF.

The chain joins TRBV9 to TRBJ1-2; D gene unclear. V shed 3 bases and J shed 5 bases, with 8 bases lying between them. This CDR3 contains 12 residues. Germline V gives CDR1 SGDLS, CDR2 YYNGEE. The CDR3, as DNA: TGTGCCAGCAGCGCTAGCGGGTATGGCTACACCTTC. It codes for CASSASGYGYTF.

The chain recombines TRBV4-3 with TRBJ2-3; D ambiguous. The CDR3 length is 14 residues. Trimming removed 4 bases from V and 2 bases from J, with 10 bases in between. Germline V lookup: CDR1 LGHNA, CDR2 YSLEER. In DNA, the CDR3 is TGCGCCAGCAGCCTTACTATGGTCACAGATACGCAGTATTTT. It encodes CASSLTMVTDTQYF.

By share of the sample, this clone is medium-sized. For the CDR3, the DNA is TGTGCCACCAGCAGATCCCCATCTGCGGGGGACGAGCAGTACTTC. Its translation is CATSRSPSAGDEQYF. The V gene is TRBV15, the J gene TRBJ2-7, with 7 positions matching TRBD2. With 2 bases clipped from V and 5 bases from J, the junction kept 9 bases outside the gene matches. The CDR3 runs to 15 residues. Germline V CDR1 and CDR2: LNHNV, YYDKDF (reference sequence).

The chain has TRBV27 and TRBJ2-5; TRBD2 matches 10 bases. This CDR3 has 13 amino acids. V was pared by 6 bases and J by 5 bases, with 3 bases of the junction left unmatched. Germline CDR1 MNHEY, CDR2 SMNVEV (reference sequence). For the CDR3, the DNA is TGTGCCAGCAGAGCGGGGGGGTTGGAGACCCAGTACTTC. Its translation is CASRAGGLETQYF.

The rearrangement joins TRBV6-6 to TRBJ1-1, with a weak D call TRBD1 (5 bases). Trimming took off 5 bases at V and 4 bases at J, with 11 bases between the two ends. Germline V gene sequence: CDR1 MNHNY, CDR2 SVGAGI (reference sequence). The CDR3 contains 13 residues. The CDR3 region has the DNA TGTGCCAGCAGTAACGGGGGTAGCACTGAAGCTTTCTTT. The encoded protein is CASSNGGSTEAFF.

This clone ranks as medium-sized. The chain is built from TRBV5-6 and TRBJ2-2; D may match TRBD1 or TRBD2 (5 bases each). CDR1 and CDR2 (germline): SGHDT, YYEEEE. The CDR3 extends over 13 amino acids. V was pared by 6 bases and J by 6 bases, with 12 bases between. CDR3 amino acids: CASTFLGAGELFF. In nucleotides, the CDR3 is TGTGCCAGCACCTTTCTGGGGGCCGGGGAGCTGTTTTTT.

This clone qualifies as large. The V and J genes are TRBV5-4 and TRBJ1-3; D is ambiguous. The length of the CDR3 is 14 residues. Germline V gene data show CDR1 as SGHNT and CDR2 as YYREEE (reference sequence). Trimming left V 2 bases short and J 1 base short, with 7 bases between. The CDR3 region is CASSFNPSGNTIYF. The CDR3, as DNA: TGTGCCAGCAGCTTTAACCCTTCTGGAAACACCATATATTTT.

The chain combines TRBV27 with TRBJ2-7; 7 bases map to TRBD2. The CDR3 is made up of 13 amino acids. With V trimmed by 6 bases and J by 6 bases, 8 bases remained unmatched. From germline, CDR1 is MNHEY and CDR2 SMNVEV (reference sequence). CDR3 bases: TGTGCCAGCAGGGAGAGGGAGGGCCGCGAGCAGTACTTC. This gives the protein CASREREGREQYF.

The chain uses TRBV4-1 and TRBJ2-3, with D uncertain. Trimming cost V 1 base and J 2 bases, with 10 bases left between them. CDR1 and CDR2 (germline): MGHRA, YSYEKL. The CDR3 sequence is 15 residues long. For the CDR3, the DNA is TGCGCCAGCAGCCAAGTCGGTTTCATCACAGATACGCAGTATTTT. Its translation is CASSQVGFITDTQYF.

J is TRBJ1-1 and V is TRBV28; D remains ambiguous. V shed 7 bases and J shed 7 bases, with 7 bases lying between them. The CDR3 has 10 residues. The germline V gene encodes CDR1 MDHEN and CDR2 SYDVKM. The CDR3 region is CASMRFEAFF. DNA of the CDR3: TGTGCCAGCATGAGGTTTGAAGCTTTCTTT.

V is TRBV27 and J is TRBJ2-5; D is unclear. Germline V gives CDR1 MNHEY, CDR2 SMNVEV (reference sequence). The CDR3 consists of 15 residues. Trimming cost V 3 bases and J 1 base, with 12 bases left between them. The CDR3 loop reads CASSFHPTTQETQYF. CDR3 DNA sequence: TGTGCCAGCAGTTTTCACCCGACAACCCAAGAGACCCAGTACTTC.

V is TRBV27 and J is TRBJ2-1; no clear D. V was shortened by 4 bases and J by 7 bases, with 8 bases between the two germline ends. CDR1 and CDR2 (germline): MNHEY, SMNVEV (reference sequence). This CDR3 region has 12 residues. This CDR3 is CASSSNYNEQFF. In nucleotides, the CDR3 is TGTGCCAGCAGTTCTAATTATAATGAGCAGTTCTTC.

Comments on this clone: A much larger clone lies one base from this, so it may be a read error. The rearrangement uses TRBV7-2 and TRBJ2-7; D assignment may be TRBD1 or TRBD2 (5 bases each). The ends were cut back, 3 bases at V and 1 base at J, with 10 bases in the middle. CDR1 is SGHTA and CDR2 is FQGNSA in the germline V gene. The CDR3 consists of 14 residues. CDR3 loop: CASSLGTGSYEQYF. The CDR3 DNA reads as TGTGCCAGCAGCTTGGGGACGGGATCCTACGAGCAGTACTTC.

The V gene is TRBV28, the J gene TRBJ1-1; perhaps TRBD1 as D (5 bases). Trimming stripped 1 base from V and 4 bases from J, with 13 bases between. Germline-derived CDR1 and CDR2 are MDHEN and SYDVKM. The CDR3 loop spans 15 amino acids. CDR3 region: CASSLYQGESTEAFF. The CDR3 DNA sequence: TGTGCCAGCAGTTTATATCAGGGAGAGAGCACTGAAGCTTTCTTT.

This clone appeared a few times. This chain connects TRBV7-2 to TRBJ1-5, with D tentatively TRBD1 (5 bases). This CDR3 region has 17 residues. Trimming removed 5 bases at V and 0 bases at J, with 17 bases between. The V gene's germline CDR1 is SGHTA and CDR2 FQGNSA. CDR3 nucleotide sequence: TGTGCCAGCAGCATACCCAATCGGGGCTATAGCAATCAGCCCCAGCATTTT. Its protein is CASSIPNRGYSNQPQHF.

V gene TRBV30 combines with J gene TRBJ2-7, with 8 bases fitting TRBD2. CDR1 GTSNPN and CDR2 SVGIG come from the germline V gene (reference sequence). V lost 0 bases to trimming and J lost 6 bases; unmatched junction nucleotides: 4. This CDR3 is built from 13 residues. CDR3 in amino acids: CAWSVTAGVEQYF. The CDR3, as DNA: TGTGCCTGGAGTGTGACAGCGGGGGTCGAGCAGTACTTC.

The chain employs TRBV6-5 and TRBJ2-2; tentatively, D is TRBD2 (6 bases). This CDR3 has 12 amino acids. The V end lost 5 bases, the J end lost 7 bases, and 8 bases lay between the germline ends. The germline V gene encodes CDR1 MNHEY and CDR2 SVGAGI. The CDR3 DNA reads TGTGCCAGCAGTCCTAGCGTCGGGGAGCTGTTTTTT. This sequence encodes CASSPSVGELFF.

The V and J genes are TRBV9 and TRBJ2-1; tentative D call: TRBD2 (7 bases). Germline values: CDR1 SGDLS, CDR2 YYNGEE. V dropped 7 bases and J dropped 1 base, with 21 bases sitting between them. CDR3 length: 17 residues. DNA for the CDR3: TGTGCCAGCGGACTAGGTCAGGGGATGGGTTCCTACAATGAGCAGTTCTTC. Its translation is CASGLGQGMGSYNEQFF. The full variable domain, with the rest looked up from reference TRBV9 and TRBJ2-1, is DSGVTQTPKHLITATGQRVTLRCSPRSGDLSVYWYQQSLDQGLQFLIQYYNGEERAKGNILERFSAQQFPDLHSELNLSSLELGDSALYFCASGLGQGMGSYNEQFFGPGTRLTVL.

The chain recombines TRBV10-2 with TRBJ2-7; D might be TRBD1 or TRBD2, each matching 5 bases. Germline assignment: CDR1 WSHSY and CDR2 SAAADI. The V end was cut by 6 bases, the J end by 0 bases, with 9 bases between. The length of the CDR3 is 13 residues. CDR3: CASSPGTSYEQYF. The CDR3 region has the DNA TGCGCCAGCAGCCCCGGGACCTCCTACGAGCAGTACTTC.

V gene TRBV5-1 combines with J gene TRBJ2-7, with 7 bases that match TRBD1. The V gene's germline CDR1 is SGHRS and CDR2 YFSETQ. The CDR3 totals 13 residues. V was pared by 3 bases and J by 1 base, with 1 base of the junction left unmatched. This CDR3 is CASSSTGSYEQYF. Written as DNA, the CDR3 is TGCGCCAGCAGCTCGACAGGGTCCTACGAGCAGTACTTC. Using reference TRBV5-1 and TRBJ2-7 for the parts outside the CDR3, the full variable domain is KAGVTQTPRYLIKTRGQQVTLSCSPISGHRSVSWYQQTPGQGLQFLFEYFSETQRNKGNFPGRFSGRQFSNSRSEMNVSTLELGDSALYLCASSSTGSYEQYFGPGTRLTVT.

The rearrangement joins TRBV9 to TRBJ2-7, with a weak D call TRBD1 (5 bases). V lost 1 base and J 6 bases, leaving 14 bases between the germline ends. Per germline, CDR1 SGDLS and CDR2 YYNGEE. The CDR3 sequence is 14 residues long. CDR3 protein: CASSVSSRVREQYF. CDR3 nucleotides: TGTGCCAGCAGCGTAAGCTCCAGGGTTCGCGAGCAGTACTTC.

The chain recombines TRBV19 with TRBJ1-5, with 10 nucleotides matching TRBD1. Per the germline V gene, CDR1 is LNHDA and CDR2 is SQIVND (reference sequence). The J segment lost 3 bases and the V segment lost 5 bases, leaving 7 bases of the junction unmatched. The CDR3 contains 16 residues. CDR3 region: CASSPDRGASNQPQHF. The CDR3 bases are TGTGCCAGTAGTCCGGACAGGGGGGCGTCCAATCAGCCCCAGCATTTT.

This rearrangement joins TRBV7-9 to TRBJ1-1; D call uncertain. Germline CDR1 reads SEHNR; CDR2 reads FQNEAQ (reference sequence). The CDR3 consists of 11 residues. Trimming removed 5 bases at V and 8 bases at J, with 9 bases between. CDR3 nucleotide sequence: TGTGCCAGCAGCAGGGTCGGGGAAGCTTTCTTT. Protein: CASSRVGEAFF.

This clone has more than one count but fewer than ten. The genes are TRBV6-1 and TRBJ2-7; TRBD1 matches 10 bases. CDR3 length: 15 residues. The V gene end was trimmed by 8 bases and the J gene end by 1 base; junction bases not matched to a gene: 8. Germline V CDR1 and CDR2: MNHNS, SASEGT. The CDR3, as DNA: TGTGCCAGCTCTATGACAGGGGGCGAATCCTACGAGCAGTACTTC. It encodes CASSMTGGESYEQYF.